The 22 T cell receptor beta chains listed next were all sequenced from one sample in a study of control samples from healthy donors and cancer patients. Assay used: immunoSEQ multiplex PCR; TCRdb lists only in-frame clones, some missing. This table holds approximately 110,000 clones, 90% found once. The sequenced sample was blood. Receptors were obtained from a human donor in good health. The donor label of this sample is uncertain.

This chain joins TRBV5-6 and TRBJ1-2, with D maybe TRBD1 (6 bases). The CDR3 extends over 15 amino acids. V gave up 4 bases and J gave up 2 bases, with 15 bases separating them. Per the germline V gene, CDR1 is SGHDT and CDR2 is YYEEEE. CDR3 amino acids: CASSPLAGENYGYTF. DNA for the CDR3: TGTGCCAGCAGCCCCCTCGCAGGGGAGAACTATGGCTACACCTTC. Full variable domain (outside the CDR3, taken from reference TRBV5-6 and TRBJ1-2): DAGVTQSPTHLIKTRGQQVTLRCSPKSGHDTVSWYQQALGQGPQFIFQYYEEEERQRGNFPDRFSGHQFPNYSSELNVNALLLGDSALYLCASSPLAGENYGYTFGSGTRLTVV.

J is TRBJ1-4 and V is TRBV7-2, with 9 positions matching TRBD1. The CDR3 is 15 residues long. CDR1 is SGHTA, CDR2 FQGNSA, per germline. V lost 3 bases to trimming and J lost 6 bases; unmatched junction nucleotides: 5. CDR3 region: CASSLAGTGYEKLFF. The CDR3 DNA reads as TGTGCCAGCAGCTTGGCCGGGACAGGGTATGAAAAACTGTTTTTT.

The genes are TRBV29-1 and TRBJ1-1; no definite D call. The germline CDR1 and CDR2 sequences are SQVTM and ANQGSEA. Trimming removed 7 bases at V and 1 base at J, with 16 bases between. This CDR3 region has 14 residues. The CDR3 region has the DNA TGCAGCGGACGCGGGAGTTGGGAGAACACTGAAGCTTTCTTT. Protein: CSGRGSWENTEAFF.

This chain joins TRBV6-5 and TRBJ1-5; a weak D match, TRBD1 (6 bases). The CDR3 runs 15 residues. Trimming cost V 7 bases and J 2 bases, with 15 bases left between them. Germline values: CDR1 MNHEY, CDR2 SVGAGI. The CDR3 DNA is TGTGCCAGCAAAGAAGGGGGGTCGCGCAATCAGCCCCAGCATTTT. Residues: CASKEGGSRNQPQHF.

The CDR3 DNA reads as TGTGCCAGTAGTAATCAGGACTTGGGGGAGCAGTACTTC. The encoded protein is CASSNQDLGEQYF. The chain combines TRBV19 with TRBJ2-7; D possibly corresponds to TRBD2 (5 bases). This CDR3 region has 13 residues. V lost 4 bases, J lost 7 bases, and 14 bases lay in between. Germline CDR1 and CDR2: LNHDA and SQIVND (reference sequence).

CDR3 coding DNA: TGCAGCGTTGGGCCCGGGACAGGGTCCACAGATACGCAGTATTTT. Its protein product is CSVGPGTGSTDTQYF. The chain carries TRBV29-1 and TRBJ2-3, with TRBD1 identical over 9 bases. This CDR3 is built from 15 residues. Germline V gene lookup returns CDR1 SQVTM and CDR2 ANQGSEA. V dropped 4 bases and J dropped 2; count of bases not matched to a gene: 7.

CDR3 residues: CASSPSQNSGNTIYF. Here the CDR3 DNA reads TGCGCCAGCTCGCCTTCTCAAAATTCTGGAAACACCATATATTTT. V usage is TRBV5-1 and J usage is TRBJ1-3, with unresolved D. V was shortened by 7 bases and J by 1 base, with 15 bases between the two germline ends. Germline-derived CDR1 and CDR2 are SGHRS and YFSETQ. The CDR3 consists of 15 residues.

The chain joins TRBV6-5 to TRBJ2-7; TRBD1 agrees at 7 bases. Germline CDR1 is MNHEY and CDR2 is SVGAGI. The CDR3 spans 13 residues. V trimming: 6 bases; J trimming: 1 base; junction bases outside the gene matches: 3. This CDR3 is CASRGDSSYEQYF. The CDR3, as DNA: TGTGCCAGCAGGGGGGACAGTTCCTACGAGCAGTACTTC.

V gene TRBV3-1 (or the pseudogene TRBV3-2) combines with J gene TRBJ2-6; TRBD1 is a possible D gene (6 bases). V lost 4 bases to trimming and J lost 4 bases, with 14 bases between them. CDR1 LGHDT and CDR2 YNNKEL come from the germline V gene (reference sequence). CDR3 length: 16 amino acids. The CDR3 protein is CASSRNQGKGANVLTF. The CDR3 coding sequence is TGTGCCAGCAGCCGTAATCAGGGGAAAGGGGCCAACGTCCTGACTTTC.

The DNA for the CDR3 is TGTGCCAGCAGTTCAGGGGTGAGGGGGGCCAACGTCCTGACTTTC. It specifies CASSSGVRGANVLTF. The chain is built from TRBV27 and TRBJ2-6; TRBD1 is a possible D gene (6 bases). The CDR3 is made up of 15 amino acids. Germline CDR1 is MNHEY and CDR2 is SMNVEV (reference sequence). The V and J ends lost 4 bases and 4 bases respectively, with 11 bases between them. Full variable domain (missing parts from reference TRBV27 and TRBJ2-6): EAQVTQNPRYLITVTGKKLTVTCSQNMNHEYMSWYRQDPGLGLRQIYYSMNVEVTDKGDVPEGYKVSRKEKRNFPLILESPSPNQTSLYFCASSSGVRGANVLTFGAGSRLTVL.

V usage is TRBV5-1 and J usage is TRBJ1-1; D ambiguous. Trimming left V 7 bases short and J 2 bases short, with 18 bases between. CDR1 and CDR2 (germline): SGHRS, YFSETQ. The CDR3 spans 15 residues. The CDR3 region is CASREVLGSNTEAFF. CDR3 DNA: TGCGCCAGCCGGGAGGTCCTCGGCAGTAACACTGAAGCTTTCTTT. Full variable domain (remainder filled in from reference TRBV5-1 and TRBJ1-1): KAGVTQTPRYLIKTRGQQVTLSCSPISGHRSVSWYQQTPGQGLQFLFEYFSETQRNKGNFPGRFSGRQFSNSRSEMNVSTLELGDSALYLCASREVLGSNTEAFFGQGTRLTVV.

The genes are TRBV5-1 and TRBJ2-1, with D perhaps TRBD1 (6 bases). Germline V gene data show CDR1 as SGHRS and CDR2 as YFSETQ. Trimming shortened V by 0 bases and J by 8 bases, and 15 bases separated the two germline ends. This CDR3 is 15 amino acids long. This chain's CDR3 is CASSLDPGVLYEQFF. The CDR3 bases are TGCGCCAGCAGCTTGGACCCAGGGGTATTGTATGAGCAGTTCTTC.

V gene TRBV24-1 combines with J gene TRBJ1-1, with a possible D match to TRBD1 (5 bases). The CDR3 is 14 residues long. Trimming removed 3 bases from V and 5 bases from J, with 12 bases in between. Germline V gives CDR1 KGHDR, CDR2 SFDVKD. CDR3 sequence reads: CATSDAPGGTEAFF. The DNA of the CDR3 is TGTGCCACCAGTGATGCCCCGGGGGGAACTGAAGCTTTCTTT.

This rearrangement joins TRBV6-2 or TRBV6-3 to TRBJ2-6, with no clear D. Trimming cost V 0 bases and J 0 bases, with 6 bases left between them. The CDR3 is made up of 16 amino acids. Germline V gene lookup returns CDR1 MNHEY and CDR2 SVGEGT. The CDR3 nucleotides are TGTGCCAGCAGTTACTCGGGCAGCTCTGGGGCCAACGTCCTGACTTTC. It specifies CASSYSGSSGANVLTF.

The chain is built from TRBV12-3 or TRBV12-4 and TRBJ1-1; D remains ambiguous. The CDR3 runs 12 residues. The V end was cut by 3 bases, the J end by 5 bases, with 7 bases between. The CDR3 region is CASSFSGTEAFF. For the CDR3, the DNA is TGTGCCAGCAGTTTTTCGGGAACTGAAGCTTTCTTT.

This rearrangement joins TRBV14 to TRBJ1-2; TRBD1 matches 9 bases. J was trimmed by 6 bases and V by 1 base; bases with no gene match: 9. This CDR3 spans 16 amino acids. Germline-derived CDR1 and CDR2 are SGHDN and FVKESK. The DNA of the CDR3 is TGTGCCAGCAGCCAAGGGACAGGGGCCCCAACCGATGGCTACACCTTC. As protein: CASSQGTGAPTDGYTF. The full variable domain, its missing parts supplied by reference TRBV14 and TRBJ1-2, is EAGVTQFPSHSVIEKGQTVTLRCDPISGHDNLYWYRRVMGKEIKFLLHFVKESKQDESGMPNNRFLAERTGGTYSTLKVQPAELEDSGVYFCASSQGTGAPTDGYTFGSGTRLTVV.

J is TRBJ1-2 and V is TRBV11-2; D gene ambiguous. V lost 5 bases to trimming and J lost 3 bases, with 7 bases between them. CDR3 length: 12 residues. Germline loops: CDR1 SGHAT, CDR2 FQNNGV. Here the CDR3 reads CASSRQYYGYTF. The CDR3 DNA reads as TGTGCCAGCAGCAGGCAGTACTATGGCTACACCTTC.

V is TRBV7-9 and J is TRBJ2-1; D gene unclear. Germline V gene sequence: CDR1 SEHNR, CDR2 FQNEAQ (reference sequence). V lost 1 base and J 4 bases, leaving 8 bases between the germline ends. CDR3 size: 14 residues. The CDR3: CASSLVSGYNEQFF. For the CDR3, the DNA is TGTGCCAGCAGCTTAGTTTCCGGATACAATGAGCAGTTCTTC.

The DNA of the CDR3 is TGTGCCAGCAGCTACCGTCTCCCGGGACCGTACTACGAGCAGTACTTC. As protein: CASSYRLPGPYYEQYF. The chain is built from TRBV13 and TRBJ2-7, with D possibly being TRBD1 or TRBD2 (5 bases each). CDR3 length equals 16 residues. CDR1 PRHDT and CDR2 FYEKMQ come from the germline V gene (reference sequence). Trimming took off 4 bases at V and 3 bases at J, with 19 bases between the two ends.

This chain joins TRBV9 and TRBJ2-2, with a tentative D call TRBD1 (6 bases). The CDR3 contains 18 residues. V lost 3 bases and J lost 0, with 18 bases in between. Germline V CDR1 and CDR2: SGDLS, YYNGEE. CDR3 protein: CASSGHLDSLSNTGELFF. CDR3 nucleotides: TGTGCCAGCAGCGGCCACTTGGACAGCCTCTCGAACACCGGGGAGCTGTTTTTT.

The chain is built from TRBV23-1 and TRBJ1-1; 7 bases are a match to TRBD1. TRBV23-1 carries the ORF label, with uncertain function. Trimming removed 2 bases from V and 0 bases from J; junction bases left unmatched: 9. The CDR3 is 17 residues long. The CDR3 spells CASSQTGEGQLNTEAFF. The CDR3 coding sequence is TGCGCCAGCAGTCAAACAGGGGAAGGGCAGCTGAACACTGAAGCTTTCTTT.

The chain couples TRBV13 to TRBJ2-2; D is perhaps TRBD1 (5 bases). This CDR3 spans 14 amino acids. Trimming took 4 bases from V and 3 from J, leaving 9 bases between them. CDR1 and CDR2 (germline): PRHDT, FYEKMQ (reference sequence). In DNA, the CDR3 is TGTGCCAGCAGCTCTGACAGATACACCGGGGAGCTGTTTTTT. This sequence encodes CASSSDRYTGELFF.